These 11 T cell receptor beta chains were sequenced from one sample in a study of blood T cell repertoires in COVID-19. Libraries were prepared by immunoSEQ multiplex PCR; TCRdb keeps only in-frame clonotypes and omits some of them. The top ten clones hold approximately 5% of a sample with 250,000 to 400,000 clones, about 89% of them seen once. Sequencing input: PBMCs or T cells enriched from blood (not recorded which). Receptors originate from a woman aged 30 to 39 who had recovered from COVID-19.

The V gene is TRBV6-9, the J gene TRBJ1-5, with a weak D call TRBD1 (5 bases). The germline gives CDR1 MNHGY, CDR2 SVAAGI. Trimming cost V 2 bases and J 7 bases, with 15 bases left between them. The CDR3 is 15 residues long. The CDR3 protein is CASSYTVGLGQPQHF. The CDR3 DNA reads TGTGCCAGCAGTTATACTGTGGGGCTCGGGCAGCCCCAGCATTTT.

For the CDR3, the DNA is TGTGCCAGCAGCTTAGGCGCCCCGGGACAACTAGCCAAAAACATTCAGTACTTC. It codes for CASSLGAPGQLAKNIQYF. The chain links TRBV7-9 to TRBJ2-4; TRBD1 is a possible D gene (6 bases). Germline V lookup: CDR1 SEHNR, CDR2 FQNEAQ (reference sequence). This CDR3 has 18 amino acids. The V and J ends lost 1 base and 0 bases respectively, with 16 bases between them.

This clone has just one count. J is TRBJ1-2 and V is TRBV6-1, with D possibly being TRBD1 (5 bases). CDR3 size: 15 residues. Germline CDR1 reads MNHNS; CDR2 reads SASEGT. The ends were cut back, 3 bases at V and 5 bases at J, with 16 bases in the middle. The chain's CDR3 is CASSDPRRGRYGYTF. The CDR3 nucleotides read TGTGCCAGCAGTGACCCAAGGAGGGGAAGATATGGCTACACCTTC.

The rearrangement uses TRBV3-1 (or the pseudogene TRBV3-2) and TRBJ1-2, with a possible D match to TRBD1 (5 bases). The CDR3 sequence is 16 residues long. Trimming removed 4 bases from V and 3 bases from J, with 18 bases in between. Germline loops: CDR1 LGHDT, CDR2 YNNKEL (reference sequence). The CDR3 loop reads CASSLTRTLRYYGYTF. In nucleotides, the CDR3 is TGTGCCAGCAGCCTAACACGGACACTCCGCTACTATGGCTACACCTTC.

This clone showed up just once. The V gene is TRBV9, the J gene TRBJ2-1; TRBD2 matches at 16 bases. J gave up 0 bases and V 0 bases, and 3 bases lay outside the gene matches. This CDR3 comprises 19 residues. Germline assignment: CDR1 SGDLS and CDR2 YYNGEE. CDR3 DNA: TGTGCCAGCAGCGTAGTGGGACTAGCGGGGGGGATCTCCTACAATGAGCAGTTCTTC. Amino acids: CASSVVGLAGGISYNEQFF.

V usage is TRBV5-6 and J usage is TRBJ1-4; the match to TRBD1 covers 9 bases. Germline V gene data show CDR1 as SGHDT and CDR2 as YYEEEE. The trim removed 7 bases at V and 8 bases at J, leaving 6 bases unmatched. The CDR3 has 13 amino acids. The CDR3 DNA is TGTGCCAGCGCCCTGGACAGGGGAGAAAAACTGTTTTTT. It specifies CASALDRGEKLFF.

The genes are TRBV18 and TRBJ2-2; TRBD1 matches at 7 bases. The CDR3 length is 14 residues. Germline V gene data show CDR1 as KGHSH and CDR2 as LQKENI. V lost 4 bases and J lost 7; bases outside the gene matches: 6. CDR3 in amino acids: CASSRTGEVGELFF. CDR3 coding DNA: TGTGCCAGCTCACGAACAGGGGAAGTCGGGGAGCTGTTTTTT.

The V call is TRBV5-5, the J call TRBJ1-5, with 8 bases aligning to TRBD1. J lost 6 bases, V lost 1 base, and 6 bases had no gene match. The CDR3 has 15 amino acids. Germline CDR1 is SGHKS and CDR2 is YYEKEE (reference sequence). This CDR3 reads CASSLSGGLVQPQHF. CDR3 coding DNA: TGTGCCAGCAGCTTGTCAGGGGGCCTCGTTCAGCCCCAGCATTTT.

This clone has a handful of counts. The chain joins TRBV19 to TRBJ2-1, with 9 bases lining up with TRBD2. After removal of 3 bases from V and 1 base from J, the junction contained 4 bases not matched to a gene. The CDR3 has 16 residues. Germline CDR1 LNHDA, CDR2 SQIVND (reference sequence). CDR3 sequence reads: CASSMFAGGSYNEQFF. CDR3 sequence (DNA): TGTGCCAGTAGTATGTTCGCGGGGGGGTCCTACAATGAGCAGTTCTTC.

This clone was detected only once. The chain employs TRBV18 and TRBJ2-7; 14 bases are shared with TRBD2. CDR3 length: 16 residues. V lost 4 bases to trimming and J lost 0 bases; unmatched junction nucleotides: 2. Germline lookup yields CDR1 KGHSH and CDR2 LQKENI. The DNA for the CDR3 is TGTGCCAGCTCACGGGGACTAGCGGGGGCCTCCTACGAGCAGTACTTC. Amino acid sequence: CASSRGLAGASYEQYF.

The chain links TRBV4-2 to TRBJ2-5; the D gene is possibly TRBD2 (7 bases). V dropped 0 bases and J dropped 5 bases, with 13 bases sitting between them. The CDR3 totals 15 residues. The germline V gene has CDR1 LGHNA and CDR2 YNFKEQ. The CDR3 loop is CASSQDPGGYETQYF. The CDR3 DNA follows: TGTGCCAGCAGCCAAGATCCGGGGGGCTATGAGACCCAGTACTTC.